The clone carrying this T cell receptor beta chain occurred many times. Its antigen is currently unknown. This record comes from a study of molecular identifiers for immune sequencing clone quantification. Study in general: Replicates partitioned RNA from about 20,000 or 100,000 naive CD8 cells into five parts, sequencing four. Study-wide results and limits: Over 98% of effector molecules, but under 1% in naive cells, were held by clones with more than 20 RNA copies. Investigators reportedly could detect spiked Jurkat TCR RNA from one cell among approximately 1.1 million naive cells.

The authors gated naive CD8 T cells as CD8+CD4-CCR7+CD45RA+ for sorting. TCRdb recomputed calls from the PCR reads with MiXCR, one row per CDR3 protein. This table has fewer than 350,000 distinct CDR3 sequences, about 22% appearing once. CDR3 length equals 13 residues. Germline CDR1 MNHEY, CDR2 SVGAGI. Deletions cut 5 bases from V and 4 bases from J, with 11 bases between. The TCR comes from a human donor in good health. Some libraries in this study had Jurkat cell RNA spiked in. The V call is TRBV6-5, the J call TRBJ1-1; weak D call: TRBD1 (5 bases). Sequencing was performed on naive CD8+ T cells from blood, with Jurkat cell RNA spiked in. Noted subset: FACS-sorted CD8+CD4-CCR7+CD45RA+ naive T cells. The CDR3 spells CASSQGPGTEAFF. CDR3 bases: TGTGCCAGCAGTCAGGGACCTGGCACTGAAGCTTTCTTT.